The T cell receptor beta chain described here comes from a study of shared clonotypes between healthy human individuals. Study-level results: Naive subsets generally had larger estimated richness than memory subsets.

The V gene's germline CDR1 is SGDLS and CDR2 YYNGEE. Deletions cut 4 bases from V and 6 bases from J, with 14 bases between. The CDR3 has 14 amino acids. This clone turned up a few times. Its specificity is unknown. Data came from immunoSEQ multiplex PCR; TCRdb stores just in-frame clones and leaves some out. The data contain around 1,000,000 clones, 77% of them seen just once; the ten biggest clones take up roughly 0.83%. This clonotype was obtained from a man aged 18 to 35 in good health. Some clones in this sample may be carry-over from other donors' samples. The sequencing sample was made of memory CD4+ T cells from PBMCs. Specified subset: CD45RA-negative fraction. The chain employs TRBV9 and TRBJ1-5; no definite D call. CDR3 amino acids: CASSTGAGGQPQHF. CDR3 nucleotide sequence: TGTGCCAGCAGCACGGGTGCAGGCGGTCAGCCCCAGCATTTT.